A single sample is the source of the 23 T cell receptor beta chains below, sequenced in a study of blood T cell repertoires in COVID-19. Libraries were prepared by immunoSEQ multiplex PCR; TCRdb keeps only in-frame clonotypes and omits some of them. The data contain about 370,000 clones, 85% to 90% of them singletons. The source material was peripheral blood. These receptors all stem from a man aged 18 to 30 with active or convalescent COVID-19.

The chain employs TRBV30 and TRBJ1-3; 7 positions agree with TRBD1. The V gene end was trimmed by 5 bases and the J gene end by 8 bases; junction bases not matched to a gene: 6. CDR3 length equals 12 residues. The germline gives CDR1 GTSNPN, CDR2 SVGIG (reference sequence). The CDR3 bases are TGTGCCTGGGGACACAGGGGATACACCATATATTTT. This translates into CAWGHRGYTIYF. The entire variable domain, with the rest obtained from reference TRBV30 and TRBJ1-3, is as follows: SQTIHQWPATLVQPVGSPLSLECTVEGTSNPNLYWYRQAAGRGLQLLFYSVGIGQISSEVPQNLSASRPQDRQFILSSKKLLLSDSGFYLCAWGHRGYTIYFGEGSWLTVV.

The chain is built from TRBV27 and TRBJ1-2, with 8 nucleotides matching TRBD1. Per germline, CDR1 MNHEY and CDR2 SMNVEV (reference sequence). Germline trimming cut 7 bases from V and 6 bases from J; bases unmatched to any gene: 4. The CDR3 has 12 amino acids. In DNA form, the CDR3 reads TGTGCCAGCACGCAGGGGGCTCATGGCTACACCTTC. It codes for CASTQGAHGYTF.

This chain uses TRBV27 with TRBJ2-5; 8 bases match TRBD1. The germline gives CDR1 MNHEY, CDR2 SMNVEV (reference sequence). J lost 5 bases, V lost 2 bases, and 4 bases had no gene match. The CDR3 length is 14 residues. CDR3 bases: TGTGCCAGCAGTTTAAACAGGGGGTCTGAGACCCAGTACTTC. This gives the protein CASSLNRGSETQYF.

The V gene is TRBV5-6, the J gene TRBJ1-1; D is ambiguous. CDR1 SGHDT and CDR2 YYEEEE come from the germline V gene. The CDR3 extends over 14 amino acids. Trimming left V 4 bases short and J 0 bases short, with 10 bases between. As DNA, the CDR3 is TGTGCCAGCAGCCCCACACGTATGAACACTGAAGCTTTCTTT. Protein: CASSPTRMNTEAFF.

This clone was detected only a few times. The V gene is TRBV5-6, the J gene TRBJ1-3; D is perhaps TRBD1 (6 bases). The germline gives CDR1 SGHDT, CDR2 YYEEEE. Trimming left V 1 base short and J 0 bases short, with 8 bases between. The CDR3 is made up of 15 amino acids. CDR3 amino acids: CASSLRGGSGNTIYF. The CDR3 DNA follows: TGTGCCAGCAGCTTGAGGGGGGGCTCTGGAAACACCATATATTTT.

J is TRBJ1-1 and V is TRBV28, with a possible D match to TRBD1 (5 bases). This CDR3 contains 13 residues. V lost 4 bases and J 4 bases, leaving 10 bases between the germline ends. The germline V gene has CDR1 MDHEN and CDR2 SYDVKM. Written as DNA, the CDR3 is TGTGCCAGCAGTTGGGGGGAGTTCACTGAAGCTTTCTTT. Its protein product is CASSWGEFTEAFF.

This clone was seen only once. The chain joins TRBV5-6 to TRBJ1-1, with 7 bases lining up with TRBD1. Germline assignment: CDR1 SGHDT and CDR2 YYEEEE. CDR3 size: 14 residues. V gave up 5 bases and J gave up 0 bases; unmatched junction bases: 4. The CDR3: CASRQQGMNTEAFF. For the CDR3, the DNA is TGTGCCAGCAGACAACAGGGGATGAACACTGAAGCTTTCTTT.

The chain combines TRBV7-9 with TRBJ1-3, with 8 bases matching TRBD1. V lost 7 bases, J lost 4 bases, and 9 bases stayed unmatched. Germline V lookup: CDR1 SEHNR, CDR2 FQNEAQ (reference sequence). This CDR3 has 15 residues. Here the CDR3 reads CASKQGAARGNTIYF. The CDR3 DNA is TGTGCCAGCAAGCAGGGGGCAGCGAGAGGAAACACCATATATTTT.

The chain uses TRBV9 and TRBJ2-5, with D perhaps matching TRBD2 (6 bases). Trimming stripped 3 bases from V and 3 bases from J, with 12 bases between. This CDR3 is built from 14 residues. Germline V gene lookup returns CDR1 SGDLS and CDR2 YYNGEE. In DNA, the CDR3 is TGTGCCAGCAGCGCCTCGGGAGCGAAAGAGACCCAGTACTTC. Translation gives CASSASGAKETQYF.

CDR3 protein: CASSAQLNGYTF. The CDR3 region has the DNA TGTGCCAGCAGTGCCCAACTTAATGGCTACACCTTC. The chain has TRBV28 and TRBJ1-2, with D unresolved. CDR1 and CDR2 from the germline V gene are MDHEN and SYDVKM. The V end lost 5 bases, the J end lost 6 bases, and 10 bases lay between the germline ends. The CDR3 spans 12 residues.

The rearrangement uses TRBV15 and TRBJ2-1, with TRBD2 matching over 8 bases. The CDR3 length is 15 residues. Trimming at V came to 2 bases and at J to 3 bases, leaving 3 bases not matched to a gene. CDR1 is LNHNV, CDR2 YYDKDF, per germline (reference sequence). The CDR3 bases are TGTGCCACCAGCAGACCTAGCGGGCGCTACAATGAGCAGTTCTTC. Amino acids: CATSRPSGRYNEQFF.

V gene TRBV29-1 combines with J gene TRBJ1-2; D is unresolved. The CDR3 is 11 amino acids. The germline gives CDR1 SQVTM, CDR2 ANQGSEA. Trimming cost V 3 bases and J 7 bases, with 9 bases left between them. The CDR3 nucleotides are TGCAGCGTTGATGTCTCGGGTGGCTACACCTTC. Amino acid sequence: CSVDVSGGYTF.

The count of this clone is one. The chain's CDR3 is CASPKMSDIQYF. The CDR3 DNA reads TGTGCCAGCCCCAAAATGTCGGACATTCAGTACTTC. The chain couples TRBV7-3 to TRBJ2-4; D not resolved. Deletions cut 8 bases from V and 8 bases from J, with 13 bases between. The germline V gene encodes CDR1 SGHTA and CDR2 FQGTGA. The CDR3 extends over 12 amino acids.

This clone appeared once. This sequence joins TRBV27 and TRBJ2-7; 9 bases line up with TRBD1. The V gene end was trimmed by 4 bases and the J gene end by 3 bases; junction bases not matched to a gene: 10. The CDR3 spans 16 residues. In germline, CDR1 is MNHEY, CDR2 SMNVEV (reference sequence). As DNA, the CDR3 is TGTGCCAGCAGTTCTCTGGGGGGACAGGGTCTCTACGAGCAGTACTTC. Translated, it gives CASSSLGGQGLYEQYF.

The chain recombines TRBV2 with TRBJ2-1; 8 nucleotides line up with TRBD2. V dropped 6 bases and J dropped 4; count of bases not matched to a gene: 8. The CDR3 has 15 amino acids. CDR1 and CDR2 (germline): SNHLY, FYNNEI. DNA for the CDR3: TGTGCCAGCAGGGGCTACGGACTAGCTTACAATGAGCAGTTCTTC. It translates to CASRGYGLAYNEQFF.

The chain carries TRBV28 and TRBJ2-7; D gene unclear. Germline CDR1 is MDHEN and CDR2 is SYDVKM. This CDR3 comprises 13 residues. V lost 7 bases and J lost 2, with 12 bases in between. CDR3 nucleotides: TGTGCCAGCAACCTCAGGAATGCCTACGAGCAGTACTTC. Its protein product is CASNLRNAYEQYF.

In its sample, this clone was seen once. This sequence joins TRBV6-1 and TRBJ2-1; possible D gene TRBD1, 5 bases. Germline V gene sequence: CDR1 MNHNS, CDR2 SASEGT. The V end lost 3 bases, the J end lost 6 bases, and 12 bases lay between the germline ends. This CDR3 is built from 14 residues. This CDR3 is CASSDSDSLNEQFF. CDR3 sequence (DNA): TGTGCCAGCAGTGATTCTGACAGCCTCAATGAGCAGTTCTTC.

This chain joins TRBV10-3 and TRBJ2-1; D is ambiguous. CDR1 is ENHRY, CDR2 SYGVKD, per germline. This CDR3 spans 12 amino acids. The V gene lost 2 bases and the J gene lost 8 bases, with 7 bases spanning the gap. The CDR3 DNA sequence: TGTGCCATCAGTGAGAACATCTATGAGCAGTTCTTC. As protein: CAISENIYEQFF.

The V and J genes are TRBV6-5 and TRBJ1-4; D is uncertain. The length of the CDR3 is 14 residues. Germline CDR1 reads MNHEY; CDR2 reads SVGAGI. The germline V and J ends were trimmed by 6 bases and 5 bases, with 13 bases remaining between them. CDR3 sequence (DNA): TGTGCCAGCAGCAGAATCGCGGGAAATGAAAAACTGTTTTTT. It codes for CASSRIAGNEKLFF.

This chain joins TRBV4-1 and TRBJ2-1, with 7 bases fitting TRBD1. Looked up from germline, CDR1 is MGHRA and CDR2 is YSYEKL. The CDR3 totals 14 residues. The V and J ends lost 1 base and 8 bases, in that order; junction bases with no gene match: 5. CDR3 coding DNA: TGCGCCAGCAGCCAAGGACAGGGTTATGATGAGCAGTTCTTC. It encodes CASSQGQGYDEQFF.

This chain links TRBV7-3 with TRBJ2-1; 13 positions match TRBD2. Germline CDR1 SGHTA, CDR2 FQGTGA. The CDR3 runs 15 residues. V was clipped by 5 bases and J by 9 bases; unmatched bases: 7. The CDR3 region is CASSRGTSGNGEQFF. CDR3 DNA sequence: TGTGCCAGCAGCCGAGGGACTAGCGGGAACGGTGAGCAGTTCTTC.

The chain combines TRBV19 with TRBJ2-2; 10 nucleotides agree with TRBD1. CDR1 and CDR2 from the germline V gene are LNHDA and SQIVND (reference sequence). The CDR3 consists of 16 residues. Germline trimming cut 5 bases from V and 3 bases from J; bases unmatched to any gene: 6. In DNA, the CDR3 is TGTGCCAGTAGTCCCCCGGGACAGGGGCACACCGGGGAGCTGTTTTTT. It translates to CASSPPGQGHTGELFF.

The CDR3 here is CASSSTLVRNTEAFF. CDR3 nucleotides: TGTGCCAGCAGCTCAACCCTTGTCAGAAACACTGAAGCTTTCTTT. The gene calls are TRBV11-2 and TRBJ1-1; D not certain. In germline, CDR1 is SGHAT, CDR2 FQNNGV. This CDR3 is built from 15 residues. The V gene lost 4 bases and the J gene lost 2 bases, with 14 bases spanning the gap.